This T cell receptor beta chain derives from a study of cytomegalovirus exposure and HLA in healthy donors. Study-level information: Findings of an earlier analysis included around 120 million unique TCR beta sequences from around 180 million T cells. General study findings and limits: A few chains tied to CMV proved CMV antigen-specific in vitro. Researchers counted over 150 TCR beta chains as cytomegalovirus-associated.

CDR3 length equals 14 residues. CDR1 and CDR2 (germline): SGDLS, YYNGEE. V lost 4 bases and J lost 2, with 10 bases in between. The primer mix had 60 Vbeta and 13 Jbeta primers. Produced via immunoSEQ multiplex PCR; TCRdb's table is partial and in-frame only. Of approximately 110,000 clones listed, about 70% are singletons. Details on this clone: Its antigen is currently unknown.

The rearrangement uses TRBV9 and TRBJ2-1; TRBD1 might be the D (6 bases). Sequencing was performed on PBMCs. The TCR comes from a man aged 45-65 years in good health and CMV-seropositive. This chain's CDR3 is CASSPGETYNEQFF. The CDR3 DNA is TGTGCCAGCAGCCCAGGGGAAACCTACAATGAGCAGTTCTTC.